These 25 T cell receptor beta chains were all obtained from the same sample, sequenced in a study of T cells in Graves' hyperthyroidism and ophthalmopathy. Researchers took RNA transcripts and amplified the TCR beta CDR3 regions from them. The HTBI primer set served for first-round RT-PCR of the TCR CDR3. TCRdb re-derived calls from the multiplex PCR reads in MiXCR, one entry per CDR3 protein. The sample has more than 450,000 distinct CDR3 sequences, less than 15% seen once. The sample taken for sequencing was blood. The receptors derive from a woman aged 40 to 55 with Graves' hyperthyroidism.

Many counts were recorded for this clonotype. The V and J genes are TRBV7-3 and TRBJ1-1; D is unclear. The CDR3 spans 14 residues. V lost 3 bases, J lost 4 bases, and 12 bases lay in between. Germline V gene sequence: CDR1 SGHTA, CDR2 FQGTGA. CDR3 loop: CASSLHGEGTEAFF. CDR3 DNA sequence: TGTGCCAGCAGCTTGCACGGGGAGGGCACTGAAGCTTTCTTT.

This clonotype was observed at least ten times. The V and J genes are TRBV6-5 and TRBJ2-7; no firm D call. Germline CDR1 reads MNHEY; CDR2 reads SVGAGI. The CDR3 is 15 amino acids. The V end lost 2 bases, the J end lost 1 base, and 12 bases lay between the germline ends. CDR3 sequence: CASSYQVFGSYEQYF. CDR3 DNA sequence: TGTGCCAGCAGTTACCAGGTCTTTGGATCCTACGAGCAGTACTTC.

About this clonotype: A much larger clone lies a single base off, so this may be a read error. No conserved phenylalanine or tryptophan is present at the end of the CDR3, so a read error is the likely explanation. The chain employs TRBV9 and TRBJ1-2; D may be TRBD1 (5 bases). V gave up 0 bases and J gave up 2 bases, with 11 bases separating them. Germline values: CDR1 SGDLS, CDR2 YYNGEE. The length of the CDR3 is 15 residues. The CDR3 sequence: CASSVVGEGNYGYTL. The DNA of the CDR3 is TGTGCCAGCAGCGTAGTTGGCGAGGGGAACTATGGCTACACCTTA.

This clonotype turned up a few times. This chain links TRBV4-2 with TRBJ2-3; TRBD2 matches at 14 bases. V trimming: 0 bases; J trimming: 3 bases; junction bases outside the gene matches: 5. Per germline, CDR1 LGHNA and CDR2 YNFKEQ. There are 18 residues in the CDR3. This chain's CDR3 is CASSQDRLAGGRTDTQYF. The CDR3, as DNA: TGTGCCAGCAGCCAAGATCGACTAGCGGGAGGGAGGACAGATACGCAGTATTTT.

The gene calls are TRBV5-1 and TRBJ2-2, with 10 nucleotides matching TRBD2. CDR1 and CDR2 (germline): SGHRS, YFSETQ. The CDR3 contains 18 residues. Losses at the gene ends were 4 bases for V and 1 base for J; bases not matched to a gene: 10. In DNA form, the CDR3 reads TGCGCCAGCAGCCCAGGGCTAGCTAGCGGGAGGAACACCGGGGAGCTGTTTTTT. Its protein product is CASSPGLASGRNTGELFF.

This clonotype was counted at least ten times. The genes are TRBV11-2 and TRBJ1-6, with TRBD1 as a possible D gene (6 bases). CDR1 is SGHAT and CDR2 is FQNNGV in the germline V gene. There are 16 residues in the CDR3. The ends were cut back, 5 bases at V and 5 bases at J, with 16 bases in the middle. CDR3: CASSRGAHRDNSPLHF. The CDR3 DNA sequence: TGTGCCAGCAGCCGAGGGGCTCACAGGGATAATTCACCCCTCCACTTT.

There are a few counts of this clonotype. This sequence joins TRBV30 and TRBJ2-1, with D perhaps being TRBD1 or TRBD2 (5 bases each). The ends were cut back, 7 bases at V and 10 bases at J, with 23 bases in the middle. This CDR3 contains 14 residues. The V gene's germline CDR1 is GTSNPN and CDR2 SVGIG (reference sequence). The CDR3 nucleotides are TGTGCCTCTCTAATAGGGGACCTTAAAAGGGAGCAGTTCTTC. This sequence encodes CASLIGDLKREQFF.

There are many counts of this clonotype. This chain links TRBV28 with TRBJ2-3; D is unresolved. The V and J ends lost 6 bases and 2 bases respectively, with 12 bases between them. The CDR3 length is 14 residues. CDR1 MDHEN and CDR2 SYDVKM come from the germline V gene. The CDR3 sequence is CASRERRVTDTQYF. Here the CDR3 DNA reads TGTGCCAGCAGGGAGAGACGGGTCACAGATACGCAGTATTTT.

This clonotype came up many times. This chain's CDR3 is CASSQDLSAGTQYF. Written as DNA, the CDR3 is TGTGCCAGCAGCCAAGATCTTAGCGCGGGGACGCAGTATTTT. V is TRBV3-1 and J is TRBJ2-3, with D perhaps matching TRBD2 (6 bases). From germline, CDR1 is LGHDT and CDR2 YNNKEL (reference sequence). The CDR3 extends over 14 amino acids. V lost 0 bases to trimming and J lost 9 bases, with 13 bases between them.

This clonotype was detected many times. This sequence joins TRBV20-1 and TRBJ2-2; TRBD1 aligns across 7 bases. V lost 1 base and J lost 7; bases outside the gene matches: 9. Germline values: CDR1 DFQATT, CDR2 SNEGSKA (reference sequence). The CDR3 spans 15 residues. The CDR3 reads CSARGTGEAVGELFF. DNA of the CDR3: TGCAGTGCTAGAGGAACAGGGGAAGCGGTCGGGGAGCTGTTTTTT.

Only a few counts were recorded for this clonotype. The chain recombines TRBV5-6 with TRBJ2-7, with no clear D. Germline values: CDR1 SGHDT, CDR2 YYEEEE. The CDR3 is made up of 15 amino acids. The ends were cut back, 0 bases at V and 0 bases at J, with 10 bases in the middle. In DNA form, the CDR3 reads TGTGCCAGCAGCTTGGGATTCTCTAACTCCTACGAGCAGTACTTC. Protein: CASSLGFSNSYEQYF.

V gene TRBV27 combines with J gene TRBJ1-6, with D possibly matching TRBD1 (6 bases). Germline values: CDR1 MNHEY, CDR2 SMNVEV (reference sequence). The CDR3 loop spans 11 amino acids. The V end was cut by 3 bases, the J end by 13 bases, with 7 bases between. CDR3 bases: TGTGCCAGCAGTTTGGGGGGCCCCCTCCACTTT. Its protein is CASSLGGPLHF.

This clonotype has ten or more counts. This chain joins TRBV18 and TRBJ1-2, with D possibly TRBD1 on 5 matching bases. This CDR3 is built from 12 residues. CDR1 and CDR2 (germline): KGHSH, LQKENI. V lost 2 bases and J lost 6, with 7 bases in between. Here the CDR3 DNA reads TGTGCCAGCTCACCAGCAGGGCATGGCTACACCTTC. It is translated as CASSPAGHGYTF.

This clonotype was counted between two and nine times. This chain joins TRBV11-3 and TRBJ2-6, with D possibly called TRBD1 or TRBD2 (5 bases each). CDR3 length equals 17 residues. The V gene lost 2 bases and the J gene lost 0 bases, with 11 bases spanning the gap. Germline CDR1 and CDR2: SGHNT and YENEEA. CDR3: CASSLMGVRSGANVLTF. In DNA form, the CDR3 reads TGTGCCAGCAGCTTAATGGGGGTGCGCTCTGGGGCCAACGTCCTGACTTTC.

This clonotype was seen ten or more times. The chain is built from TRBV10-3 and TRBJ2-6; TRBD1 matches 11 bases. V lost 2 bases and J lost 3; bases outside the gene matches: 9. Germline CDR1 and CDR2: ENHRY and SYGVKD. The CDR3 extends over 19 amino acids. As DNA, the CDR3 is TGTGCCATCAGTGAGACACCCGGACAGGGGGCGATTGGGGCCAACGTCCTGACTTTC. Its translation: CAISETPGQGAIGANVLTF.

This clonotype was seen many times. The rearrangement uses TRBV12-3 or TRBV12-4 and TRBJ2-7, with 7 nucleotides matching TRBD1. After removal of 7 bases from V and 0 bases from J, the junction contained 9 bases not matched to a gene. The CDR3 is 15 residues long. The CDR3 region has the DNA TGTGCCAGCACCAGGACAGGCGATTTCTCCTACGAGCAGTACTTC. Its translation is CASTRTGDFSYEQYF.

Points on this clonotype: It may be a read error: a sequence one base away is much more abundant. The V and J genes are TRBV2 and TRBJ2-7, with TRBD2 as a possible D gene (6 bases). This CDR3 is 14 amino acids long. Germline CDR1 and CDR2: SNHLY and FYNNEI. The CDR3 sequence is CANIVFGRGYERYF. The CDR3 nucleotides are TGTGCCAACATCGTGTTCGGGCGGGGCTACGAGCGGTACTTC.

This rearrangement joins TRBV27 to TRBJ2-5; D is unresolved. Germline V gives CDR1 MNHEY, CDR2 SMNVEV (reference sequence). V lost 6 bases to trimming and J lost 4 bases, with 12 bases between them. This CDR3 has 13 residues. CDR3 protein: CASRDGQLETQYF. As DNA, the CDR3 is TGTGCCAGCAGAGATGGGCAGTTAGAGACCCAGTACTTC.

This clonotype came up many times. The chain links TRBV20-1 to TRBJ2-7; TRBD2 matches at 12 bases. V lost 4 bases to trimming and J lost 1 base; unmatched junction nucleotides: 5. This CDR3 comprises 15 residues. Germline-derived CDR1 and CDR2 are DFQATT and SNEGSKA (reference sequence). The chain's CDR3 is CSAIGLAGHSYEQYF. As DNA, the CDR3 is TGCAGTGCTATCGGACTAGCGGGACATTCCTACGAGCAGTACTTC.

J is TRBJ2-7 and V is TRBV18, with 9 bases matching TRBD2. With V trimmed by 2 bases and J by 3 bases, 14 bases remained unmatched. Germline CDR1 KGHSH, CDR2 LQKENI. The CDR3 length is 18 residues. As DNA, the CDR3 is TGTGCCAGCTCACCAGTCGGGGGGACCGGGACTAGCCTCTACGAGCAGTACTTC. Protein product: CASSPVGGTGTSLYEQYF.

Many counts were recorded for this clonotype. The CDR3 DNA follows: TGTGCCAGCAGCTTCCGACCAAACAGCAATGAGCAGTTCTTC. Translating gives CASSFRPNSNEQFF. V and J are TRBV7-2 and TRBJ2-1; the D is unclear. The CDR3 is 14 residues long. V was clipped by 3 bases and J by 6 bases, with 12 bases between them. The germline CDR1 and CDR2 sequences are SGHTA and FQGNSA.

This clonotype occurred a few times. The CDR3 spells CASSFSQGSGGYTF. The CDR3 DNA sequence: TGTGCCAGCAGTTTCAGCCAGGGGAGTGGTGGCTACACCTTC. This chain uses TRBV27 with TRBJ1-2, with D possibly TRBD1 on 6 matching bases. V was trimmed by 3 bases and J by 7 bases, leaving 15 bases between them. The CDR3 extends over 14 amino acids. Germline CDR1 MNHEY, CDR2 SMNVEV (reference sequence).

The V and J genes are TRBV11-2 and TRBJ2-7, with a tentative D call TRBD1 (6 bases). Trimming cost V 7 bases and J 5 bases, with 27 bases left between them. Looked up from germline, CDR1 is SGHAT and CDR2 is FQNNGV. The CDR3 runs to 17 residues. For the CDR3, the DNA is TGTGCCAGCACCCGTTTTGGGGGCACCGGGGAGCCCCACGAGCAGTACTTC. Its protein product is CASTRFGGTGEPHEQYF.

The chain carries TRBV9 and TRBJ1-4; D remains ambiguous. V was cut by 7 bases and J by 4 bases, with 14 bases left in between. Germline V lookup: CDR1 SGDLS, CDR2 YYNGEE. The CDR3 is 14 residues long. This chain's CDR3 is CASLSKAVNEKLFF. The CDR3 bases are TGTGCCAGCCTTTCTAAGGCAGTTAATGAAAAACTGTTTTTT.

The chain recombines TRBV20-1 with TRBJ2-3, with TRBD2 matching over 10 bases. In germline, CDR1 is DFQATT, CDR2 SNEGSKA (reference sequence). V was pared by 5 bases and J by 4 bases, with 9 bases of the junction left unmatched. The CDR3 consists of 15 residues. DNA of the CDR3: TGCAGTGCTCACGGGACTAGCGCCGAGGCAGATACGCAGTATTTT. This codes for CSAHGTSAEADTQYF.